These 16 T cell receptor beta chains share one sample of origin, sequenced in a study of blood T cell repertoires in COVID-19. Method: immunoSEQ multiplex PCR; TCRdb's copy keeps in-frame clones and lacks some. The sample has nearly 95,000 clones, around four fifths seen once; the top ten hold less than 20%. Source material: peripheral blood. The receptors derive from a human donor in a cohort sampled during active COVID-19.

The V and J genes are TRBV6-1 and TRBJ2-1, with D perhaps matching TRBD2 (7 bases). V was pared by 1 base and J by 15 bases, with 10 bases between. Per germline, CDR1 MNHNS and CDR2 SASEGT. CDR3 length: 11 amino acids. DNA for the CDR3: TGTGCCAGCAGTGAAGAGAGGGGGGGGTTCTTC. Translating it yields CASSEERGGFF.

The CDR3 spells CASSRTGNTGELFF. The CDR3 DNA sequence: TGTGCCAGCAGCCGGACAGGGAACACCGGGGAGCTGTTTTTT. The chain combines TRBV7-6 with TRBJ2-2; 7 bases fit TRBD1. After removal of 5 bases from V and 1 base from J, the junction contained 1 base not matched to a gene. Germline assignment: CDR1 SGHVS and CDR2 FNYEAQ. CDR3 length equals 14 residues.

The chain has TRBV6-5 and TRBJ2-7, with 13 bases that match TRBD2. Germline V lookup: CDR1 MNHEY, CDR2 SVGAGI. This CDR3 comprises 15 residues. V shed 6 bases and J 3 bases; nucleotides not matched to a gene: 5. The CDR3 DNA reads as TGTGCCAGCAGCACGACTAGCGGGGGGATCTACGAGCAGTACTTC. Protein: CASSTTSGGIYEQYF.

On this clone itself: Other DNA sequences in the sample encode the same CDR3. The chain uses TRBV28 and TRBJ1-6; a possible D gene is TRBD1 (5 bases). The V end lost 8 bases, the J end lost 7 bases, and 6 bases lay between the germline ends. The CDR3 runs 11 residues. The germline CDR1 and CDR2 sequences are MDHEN and SYDVKM. CDR3 in DNA: TGTGCCAGCCGACAGAATTCACCCCTCCACTTT. Translating it yields CASRQNSPLHF.

The chain employs TRBV7-9 and TRBJ1-4; no clear D gene. V gave up 5 bases and J gave up 7 bases, with 14 bases separating them. The CDR3 runs 14 residues. The germline V gene has CDR1 SEHNR and CDR2 FQNEAQ (reference sequence). Written as DNA, the CDR3 is TGTGCCAGCAGCGATGACAAAACTGGTGAAAAACTGTTTTTT. Translation: CASSDDKTGEKLFF.

This chain connects TRBV19 to TRBJ1-4; 7 nucleotides align to TRBD1. CDR1 and CDR2 from the germline V gene are LNHDA and SQIVND (reference sequence). This CDR3 has 16 residues. The V and J ends lost 3 bases and 0 bases, in that order; junction bases with no gene match: 4. The CDR3 reads CASSILGTATNEKLFF. DNA for the CDR3: TGTGCCAGTAGTATCCTCGGGACAGCAACTAATGAAAAACTGTTTTTT.

V usage is TRBV28 and J usage is TRBJ1-1; 7 nucleotides match TRBD1. The germline V gene has CDR1 MDHEN and CDR2 SYDVKM. V shed 5 bases and J 5 bases; nucleotides not matched to a gene: 11. This CDR3 contains 15 residues. CDR3 loop: CASSPRGSLETEAFF. DNA for the CDR3: TGTGCCAGCAGTCCCAGGGGGTCCTTGGAGACTGAAGCTTTCTTT.

The V gene is TRBV7-2, the J gene TRBJ1-5; tentatively, D is TRBD1 (6 bases). The V gene's germline CDR1 is SGHTA and CDR2 FQGNSA. The CDR3 is 16 residues long. V shed 7 bases and J shed 0 bases, with 16 bases lying between them. The CDR3 nucleotides read TGTGCCAGCAAAGGGGGGGGATCGGGTAGCAATCAGCCCCAGCATTTT. Translation gives CASKGGGSGSNQPQHF.

This clone was seen just once. The V gene is TRBV5-4, the J gene TRBJ1-4, with 7 positions matching TRBD1. Per germline, CDR1 SGHNT and CDR2 YYREEE (reference sequence). V lost 3 bases, J lost 4 bases, and 6 bases stayed unmatched. CDR3 length: 15 residues. This chain's CDR3 is CASSSGGPSNEKLFF. For the CDR3, the DNA is TGTGCCAGCAGCTCAGGGGGACCAAGTAATGAAAAACTGTTTTTT.

In this sample, this clone turned up once. The chain is built from TRBV10-1 and TRBJ2-1; D might be TRBD2 (5 bases). Germline V lookup: CDR1 WNHNN, CDR2 SYGVQD (reference sequence). The CDR3 covers 15 residues. V was clipped by 0 bases and J by 2 bases, with 8 bases between them. The CDR3 reads CASSESGDTYNEQFF. The CDR3 coding sequence is TGCGCCAGCAGTGAGTCGGGAGATACCTACAATGAGCAGTTCTTC.

The chain employs TRBV7-9 and TRBJ2-1; the D gene is possibly TRBD1 (6 bases). The CDR3 totals 13 residues. Per the germline V gene, CDR1 is SEHNR and CDR2 is FQNEAQ (reference sequence). Between the trimmed V and J ends, which lost 6 bases and 8 bases, there was a span of 14 bases. The CDR3 bases are TGTGCCAGCAGAGATCAGGGGAGCCATGAGCAGTTCTTC. Its protein is CASRDQGSHEQFF.

The rearrangement links TRBV28 to TRBJ1-4; unclear D gene. Trimming took off 4 bases at V and 0 bases at J, with 15 bases between the two ends. Germline CDR1 MDHEN, CDR2 SYDVKM. This CDR3 comprises 17 residues. The CDR3 coding sequence is TGTGCCAGCAGTTCCTCATCCGGGGTGGCAACTAATGAAAAACTGTTTTTT. It specifies CASSSSSGVATNEKLFF.

The CDR3 region is CAWSGYSAGAGQFF. The DNA for the CDR3 is TGTGCCTGGAGTGGGTATTCGGCGGGGGCGGGGCAGTTCTTC. The chain recombines TRBV30 with TRBJ2-1; possible D gene TRBD2, 7 bases. Trimming removed 1 base at V and 12 bases at J, with 19 bases between. The CDR3 runs to 14 residues. Per the germline V gene, CDR1 is GTSNPN and CDR2 is SVGIG (reference sequence).

The V gene is TRBV10-1, the J gene TRBJ1-3; D is unresolved. Germline CDR1 reads WNHNN; CDR2 reads SYGVQD (reference sequence). V was clipped by 4 bases and J by 1 base, with 5 bases between them. The CDR3 covers 13 residues. CDR3 sequence reads: CASSASSGNTIYF. The CDR3 DNA sequence: TGCGCCAGCAGTGCCTCGTCTGGAAACACCATATATTTT.

The chain recombines TRBV6-6 with TRBJ2-1; 7 bases are shared with TRBD2. V lost 7 bases to trimming and J lost 6 bases; unmatched junction nucleotides: 9. The CDR3 totals 14 residues. The germline gives CDR1 MNHNY, CDR2 SVGAGI (reference sequence). CDR3 residues: CASKPWTSGNEQFF. CDR3 sequence (DNA): TGTGCCAGCAAACCTTGGACTAGTGGCAATGAGCAGTTCTTC.

This clone has only one observation. The V gene is TRBV5-4, the J gene TRBJ2-1; D ambiguous. This CDR3 has 13 residues. With 0 bases removed from V and 9 bases from J, the gap between germline ends came to 10 bases. Germline V gene sequence: CDR1 SGHNT, CDR2 YYREEE (reference sequence). CDR3 sequence: CASSLGGGIEQFF. The CDR3 DNA is TGTGCCAGCAGCTTGGGAGGCGGAATTGAGCAGTTCTTC.